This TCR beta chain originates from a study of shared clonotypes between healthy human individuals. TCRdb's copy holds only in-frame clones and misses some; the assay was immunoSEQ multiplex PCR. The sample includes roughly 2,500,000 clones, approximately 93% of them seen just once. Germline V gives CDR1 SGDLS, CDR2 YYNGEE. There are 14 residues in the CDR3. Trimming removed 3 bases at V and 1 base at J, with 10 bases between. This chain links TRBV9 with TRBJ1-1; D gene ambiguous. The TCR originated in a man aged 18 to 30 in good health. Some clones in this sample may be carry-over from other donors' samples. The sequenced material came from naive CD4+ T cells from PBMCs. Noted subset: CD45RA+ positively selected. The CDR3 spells CASSANGRNTEAFF. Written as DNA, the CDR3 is TGTGCCAGCAGCGCCAACGGGAGGAACACTGAAGCTTTCTTT. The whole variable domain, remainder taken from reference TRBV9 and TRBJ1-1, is DSGVTQTPKHLITATGQRVTLRCSPRSGDLSVYWYQQSLDQGLQFLIQYYNGEERAKGNILERFSAQQFPDLHSELNLSSLELGDSALYFCASSANGRNTEAFFGQGTRLTVV.